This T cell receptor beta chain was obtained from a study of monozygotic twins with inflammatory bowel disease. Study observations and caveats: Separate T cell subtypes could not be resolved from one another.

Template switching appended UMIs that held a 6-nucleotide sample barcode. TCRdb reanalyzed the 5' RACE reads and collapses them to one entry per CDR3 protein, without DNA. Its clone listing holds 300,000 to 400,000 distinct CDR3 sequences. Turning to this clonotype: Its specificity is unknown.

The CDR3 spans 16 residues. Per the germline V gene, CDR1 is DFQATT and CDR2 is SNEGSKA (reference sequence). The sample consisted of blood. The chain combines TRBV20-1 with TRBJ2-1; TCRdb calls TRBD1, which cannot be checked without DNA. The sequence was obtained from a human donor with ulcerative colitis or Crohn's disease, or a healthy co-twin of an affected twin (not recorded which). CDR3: CSAIAPGRNGYNEQFF.